The 15 T cell receptor beta chains below all came from one sample that was sequenced in a study of OX40 agonist ivuxolimab in advanced cancers. Produced via immunoSEQ multiplex PCR; TCRdb's table is partial and in-frame only. Of 55,000 to 75,000 clones listed, over 80% were seen once; the top ten hold about 4.1%. The material sequenced was CD4+ or CD8+ T cells sorted from blood, taken in a trial of the OX40 agonist ivuxolimab. The receptors derive from an adult with an advanced solid tumor such as melanoma, head and neck, liver or kidney cancer.

The genes are TRBV6-5 and TRBJ2-7; TRBD2 agrees at 7 bases. Germline CDR1 is MNHEY and CDR2 is SVGAGI. The length of the CDR3 is 13 residues. V shed 5 bases and J 0 bases; nucleotides not matched to a gene: 1. The CDR3 nucleotides read TGTGCCAGCAGTAAGCGGGGCTCCTACGAGCAGTACTTC. It codes for CASSKRGSYEQYF.

DNA for the CDR3: TGTGCCAGCAGCGAGGGACAGGCGGGCGAGCAGTACTTC. It yields the protein CASSEGQAGEQYF. The chain carries TRBV9 and TRBJ2-7; 8 bases align to TRBD1. Germline V gene lookup returns CDR1 SGDLS and CDR2 YYNGEE. CDR3 length: 13 residues. V was clipped by 3 bases and J by 6 bases; unmatched bases: 5.

This clone was picked up a small number of times. The chain joins TRBV6-6 to TRBJ2-7; possibly TRBD2 for D (6 bases). Germline CDR1 reads MNHNY; CDR2 reads SVGAGI (reference sequence). The CDR3 covers 14 residues. V lost 0 bases and J 6 bases, leaving 12 bases between the germline ends. CDR3 sequence reads: CASSYSILRGEQYF. The DNA of the CDR3 is TGTGCCAGCAGTTACTCGATCTTGCGGGGCGAGCAGTACTTC.

The CDR3 DNA reads as TGTGCCAGCAGCTTGGGGCCAAACTCCTACAATGAGCAGTTCTTC. Its protein product is CASSLGPNSYNEQFF. The chain joins TRBV5-6 to TRBJ2-1; D ambiguous. Trimming removed 0 bases at V and 0 bases at J, with 7 bases between. CDR1 and CDR2 from the germline V gene are SGHDT and YYEEEE. This CDR3 region has 15 residues.

V usage is TRBV9 and J usage is TRBJ2-5; TRBD2 aligns across 8 bases. Trimming cost V 0 bases and J 7 bases; bases outside gene matches: 8. CDR3 length: 15 amino acids. Germline V gene data show CDR1 as SGDLS and CDR2 as YYNGEE. The CDR3 nucleotides are TGTGCCAGCAGCGTAGAAGCGGGAGCTCCGGGGACCCAGTACTTC. Protein product: CASSVEAGAPGTQYF.

This chain connects TRBV9 to TRBJ1-1; D is ambiguous. With 4 bases removed from V and 7 bases from J, the gap between germline ends came to 17 bases. Germline V gene sequence: CDR1 SGDLS, CDR2 YYNGEE. There are 14 residues in the CDR3. This CDR3 is CASSPTKIRREAFF. Here the CDR3 DNA reads TGTGCCAGCAGCCCTACTAAGATTCGACGTGAAGCTTTCTTT.

The gene calls are TRBV4-1 and TRBJ1-4; a possible D gene is TRBD1 (6 bases). The V and J ends lost 2 bases and 5 bases respectively, with 12 bases between them. CDR3 length: 15 residues. CDR1 and CDR2 from the germline V gene are MGHRA and YSYEKL. CDR3 bases: TGCGCCAGCAGCCAACTACAGGGTACAAATGAAAAACTGTTTTTT. It specifies CASSQLQGTNEKLFF.

The J gene is TRBJ1-2, the V gene TRBV29-1; TRBD1 matches 12 bases. This CDR3 is built from 13 residues. Germline V lookup: CDR1 SQVTM, CDR2 ANQGSEA. V gave up 1 base and J gave up 8 bases; unmatched junction bases: 2. The DNA of the CDR3 is TGCAGCGTTGAAGTAGGGACAGGGGGCGGCTACACCTTC. Residues: CSVEVGTGGGYTF. The complete variable domain, with remaining parts taken from reference TRBV29-1 and TRBJ1-2, reads SAVISQKPSRDICQRGTSLTIQCQVDSQVTMMFWYRQQPGQSLTLIATANQGSEATYESGFVIDKFPISRPNLTFSTLTVSNMSPEDSSIYLCSVEVGTGGGYTFGSGTRLTVV.

V gene TRBV27 combines with J gene TRBJ2-7; D is undetermined. The germline V gene encodes CDR1 MNHEY and CDR2 SMNVEV (reference sequence). Between the trimmed V and J ends, which lost 0 bases and 0 bases, there was a span of 3 bases. CDR3 length: 13 residues. CDR3 sequence (DNA): TGTGCCAGCAGTTTATCGTTCTCCTACGAGCAGTACTTC. Amino acid sequence: CASSLSFSYEQYF.

The J gene is TRBJ2-1, the V gene TRBV7-3; the D is unclear. Germline assignment: CDR1 SGHTA and CDR2 FQGTGA. CDR3 length: 13 residues. Trimming cost V 3 bases and J 5 bases, with 8 bases left between them. The DNA for the CDR3 is TGTGCCAGCAGCTTGATCTCTCACAATGAGCAGTTCTTC. It codes for CASSLISHNEQFF.

This chain uses TRBV6-5 with TRBJ2-1; D gene unclear. The germline V gene has CDR1 MNHEY and CDR2 SVGAGI. The CDR3 is made up of 15 amino acids. Trimming took 6 bases from V and 0 from J, leaving 12 bases between them. CDR3 protein: CASSQDLSSYNEQFF. The DNA for the CDR3 is TGTGCCAGCAGCCAGGACCTGAGCTCCTACAATGAGCAGTTCTTC.

The chain joins TRBV6-5 to TRBJ2-1; D is unclear. Germline loops: CDR1 MNHEY, CDR2 SVGAGI. Trimming removed 10 bases from V and 6 bases from J, with 13 bases in between. CDR3 size: 12 residues. The CDR3 DNA is TGTGCCACAAACGACGGTGTCAATGAGCAGTTCTTC. Its translation: CATNDGVNEQFF.

This chain links TRBV11-2 with TRBJ2-1; D may be TRBD1 (6 bases). This CDR3 region has 18 residues. Germline CDR1 is SGHAT and CDR2 is FQNNGV. V dropped 0 bases and J dropped 0 bases, with 15 bases sitting between them. The CDR3 protein is CASSLDRVGTISYNEQFF. The CDR3 bases are TGTGCCAGCAGCTTAGATAGGGTCGGGACAATCTCCTACAATGAGCAGTTCTTC.

The chain joins TRBV5-6 to TRBJ2-3; no reliable D call. Trimming took 4 bases from V and 0 from J, leaving 15 bases between them. Per the germline V gene, CDR1 is SGHDT and CDR2 is YYEEEE. This CDR3 comprises 16 residues. The CDR3 sequence: CASSPWFARSTDTQYF. CDR3 nucleotide sequence: TGTGCCAGCAGCCCTTGGTTTGCGCGTAGCACAGATACGCAGTATTTT.

The V and J genes are TRBV28 and TRBJ2-5; D remains unclear. The germline CDR1 and CDR2 sequences are MDHEN and SYDVKM. CDR3 size: 14 residues. Trimming stripped 0 bases from V and 5 bases from J, with 10 bases between. CDR3: CASSLWVARETQYF. As DNA, the CDR3 is TGTGCCAGCAGTTTATGGGTCGCCCGGGAGACCCAGTACTTC.